This T cell receptor (beta chain) emerged from a study of blood T cell repertoires in COVID-19. The germline gives CDR1 SGHRS, CDR2 YFSETQ. The CDR3 extends over 19 amino acids. V was clipped by 2 bases and J by 0 bases; unmatched bases: 14. Clones were sequenced by immunoSEQ multiplex PCR, and TCRdb holds only the in-frame ones, with some missing. The data show fewer than 650,000 clones, with 85% to 90% seen just once and 7.8% held by the top ten. This sequence was found in a woman aged 45 to 65 with COVID-19, enrolled during active disease. The rearrangement links TRBV5-1 to TRBJ1-3; 7 nucleotides agree with TRBD1. The source material was peripheral blood. CDR3 residues: CASSLNPPGQTLSGNTIYF. CDR3 DNA: TGCGCCAGCAGCTTAAACCCGCCGGGACAGACCCTCTCTGGAAACACCATATATTTT.